This T cell receptor beta chain is from a study of T cell responses to AZD1222 COVID-19 vaccine. Whole-study results and caveats: Repertoires were obtained solely post-peak T cell response.

For this clone: Its antigen remains unidentified.

The assay was immunoSEQ multiplex PCR, and TCRdb's table has in-frame clones only and misses some. The sample gives about 28,000 clones, roughly 89% of which show up once; over 1% is in the top ten. Sequencing was performed on peripheral blood, taken on day 0 of AZD1222 vaccination. This clonotype originated in an adult in good health.

In DNA form, the CDR3 reads TGCGCCAGCAGCCAAAACAGGGGTTCCACCGAGCAGTACTTC. Encoded protein: CASSQNRGSTEQYF. The chain employs TRBV5-1 and TRBJ2-7; 7 bases are shared with TRBD1. The CDR3 covers 14 residues. After removal of 4 bases from V and 6 bases from J, the junction contained 10 bases not matched to a gene. Germline CDR1 reads SGHRS; CDR2 reads YFSETQ.